This entry features one TCR beta chain sequence. Libraries were prepared by immunoSEQ multiplex PCR; TCRdb keeps only in-frame clonotypes and omits some of them. The table records some 130,000 clones, around 95% of them present only once. This CDR3 contains 17 residues. J gave up 5 bases and V 1 base, and 3 bases lay outside the gene matches. The V gene's germline CDR1 is SGHNT and CDR2 YENEEA. These data originate in a study of T cell changes during pregnancy in multiple sclerosis. Sequenced material: peripheral blood, taken after pregnancy. The source of this sequence is a female donor with multiple sclerosis, enrolled in a pregnancy study. The chain uses TRBV11-3 and TRBJ2-2; 14 nucleotides match TRBD2. DNA of the CDR3: TGTGCCAGCAGCTTAGGGGGGACTAGCGGGAGTACCGGGGAGCTGTTTTTT. Amino acid sequence: CASSLGGTSGSTGELFF.